This T cell receptor (beta chain) was recovered during a study of glioma-infiltrating T cells. Using RNA template, CDR3s of TCR alpha and beta were amplified with iRepertoire arm-PCR. One entry per CDR3 protein, called by TCRdb with MiXCR from the multiplex PCR reads. The sample holds around 99,000 distinct CDR3 sequences, about 25% seen once. Whole-study results and caveats: Very few CDR3 sequences were shared between tissue and blood. Tissue-blood divergence was below expectation in non-neoplastic patients, above in gliomas.

This clonotype has at least ten counts. Its matching antigen is unknown. What was sequenced was glioma tissue, nonneoplastic brain tissue, or PBMCs (not recorded which). The TCR originated in a human donor with low-grade glioma or glioblastoma, undergoing nonglioma brain surgery, or in good health (not recorded which).

The CDR3 DNA reads as TGTGCCAGCAGTTTTGGCGGGAGGGCCGTCTACAATGAGCAGTTCTTC. This gives the protein CASSFGGRAVYNEQFF. The chain uses TRBV27 and TRBJ2-1; the match to TRBD2 covers 9 bases. The CDR3 extends over 16 amino acids. The trim removed 3 bases at V and 3 bases at J, leaving 6 bases unmatched. CDR1 is MNHEY, CDR2 SMNVEV, per germline (reference sequence).